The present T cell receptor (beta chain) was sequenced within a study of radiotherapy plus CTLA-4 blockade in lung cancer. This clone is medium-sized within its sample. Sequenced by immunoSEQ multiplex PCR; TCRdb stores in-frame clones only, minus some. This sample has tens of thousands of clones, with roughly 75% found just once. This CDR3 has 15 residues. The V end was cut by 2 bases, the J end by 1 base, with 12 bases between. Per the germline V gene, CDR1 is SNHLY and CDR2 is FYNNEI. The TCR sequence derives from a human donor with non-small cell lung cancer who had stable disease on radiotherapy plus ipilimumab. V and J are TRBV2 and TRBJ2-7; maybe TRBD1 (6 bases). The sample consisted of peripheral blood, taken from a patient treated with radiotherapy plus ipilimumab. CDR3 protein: CASSENRQESYEQYF. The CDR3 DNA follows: TGTGCCAGCAGTGAAAACCGACAGGAGTCCTACGAGCAGTACTTC.